This T cell receptor beta chain comes out of a study of response to subunit inactivated influenza vaccine. Overall study findings and caveats: Only a handful of new T cells, the authors suggested, are recruited with each seasonal influenza vaccination.

This clonotype was observed a few times. Its antigen remains unidentified. A single record per CDR3 protein comes from TCRdb applying MiXCR to the RT-PCR reads. Of more than 450,000 distinct CDR3 sequences detected, 12% appear once; the ten largest clones hold around 9.6%. This clonotype originated in a man aged 50-59 years who received an inactivated influenza vaccine. The sequencing here drew on PBMCs from blood, taken on the day of vaccination.

The CDR3, as DNA: TGTGCCAGCAGCGCCCGACGGTTCGGGGAGACCCAGTACTTC. Translating gives CASSARRFGETQYF. The rearrangement links TRBV7-9 to TRBJ2-5; D call uncertain. Germline-derived CDR1 and CDR2 are SEHNR and FQNEAQ (reference sequence). This CDR3 is 14 amino acids long. V was trimmed by 5 bases and J by 5 bases, leaving 15 bases between them. The whole variable domain, filled in from reference TRBV7-9 and TRBJ2-5, reads DTGVSQNPRHKITKRGQNVTFRCDPISEHNRLYWYRQTLGQGPEFLTYFQNEAQLEKSRLLSDRFSAERPKGSFSTLEIQRTEQGDSAMYLCASSARRFGETQYFGPGTRLLVL.